One sample yielded the 21 T cell receptor beta chains listed below, sequenced in a study of blood T cell repertoires in COVID-19. Measured with immunoSEQ multiplex PCR; TCRdb has only the in-frame clones, and not every one. This table holds about 120,000 clones, 75% to 90% found once. Sequencing input: peripheral blood. These receptors all stem from a man in his 70s with active or convalescent COVID-19.

The CDR3 DNA reads as TGTGCCAGCAGCCACCCAGGTGGCGGGGGCTCCTACAATGAGCAGTTCTTC. This encodes CASSHPGGGGSYNEQFF. This chain joins TRBV16 and TRBJ2-1; 7 nucleotides match TRBD2. V was pared by 3 bases and J by 0 bases, with 8 bases of the junction left unmatched. CDR1 and CDR2 (germline): KGHSY, FQNENV. The CDR3 loop spans 17 amino acids. The whole variable domain, filled in from reference TRBV16 and TRBJ2-1, reads GEEVAQTPKHLVRGEGQKAKLYCAPIKGHSYVFWYQQVLKNEFKFLISFQNENVFDETGMPKERFSAKCLPNSPCSLEIQATKLEDSAVYFCASSHPGGGGSYNEQFFGPGTRLTVL.

The chain links TRBV27 to TRBJ1-1; 7 bases line up with TRBD1. The CDR3 consists of 14 residues. V lost 3 bases and J lost 0; bases outside the gene matches: 1. Germline CDR1 and CDR2: MNHEY and SMNVEV (reference sequence). The CDR3 nucleotides are TGTGCCAGCAGTTTTCAGGGGGTGAACACTGAAGCTTTCTTT. Translation: CASSFQGVNTEAFF.

The chain combines TRBV28 with TRBJ1-5; a possible D gene is TRBD1 (6 bases). The V end was cut by 5 bases, the J end by 1 base, with 18 bases between. Germline V gene sequence: CDR1 MDHEN, CDR2 SYDVKM. The CDR3 is made up of 17 amino acids. The CDR3 DNA follows: TGTGCCAGCAGTATATTACAGGGTGGGCAGAGCAATCAGCCCCAGCATTTT. This translates into CASSILQGGQSNQPQHF.

The rearrangement links TRBV5-1 to TRBJ1-6, with 7 nucleotides matching TRBD1. The ends lost 4 bases at V and 12 bases at J; junction bases unmatched: 4. The CDR3 is 12 residues long. CDR1 is SGHRS, CDR2 YFSETQ, per germline. CDR3 coding DNA: TGCGCCAGCAGCCTCCGACAGGGACCCCTCCACTTT. Encoded protein: CASSLRQGPLHF.

The rearrangement links TRBV7-9 to TRBJ2-5; 9 bases align to TRBD2. Germline CDR1 SEHNR, CDR2 FQNEAQ (reference sequence). V lost 5 bases, J lost 5 bases, and 15 bases stayed unmatched. The CDR3 length is 17 residues. The CDR3 here is CASSPRGGQREVETQYF. In DNA form, the CDR3 reads TGTGCCAGCAGCCCCCGAGGGGGCCAGCGGGAGGTTGAGACCCAGTACTTC.

The chain recombines TRBV28 with TRBJ2-1, with 9 bases fitting TRBD1. The CDR3 consists of 14 residues. Trimming at V came to 7 bases and at J to 4 bases, leaving 5 bases not matched to a gene. CDR1 and CDR2 from the germline V gene are MDHEN and SYDVKM. In nucleotides, the CDR3 is TGTGCCAGCACTTCAGGGACAGGGTACAATGAGCAGTTCTTC. Protein: CASTSGTGYNEQFF.

This clone was seen just once. The CDR3 is CASSSRVHTGELFF. In nucleotides, the CDR3 is TGTGCCAGCAGCTCCCGGGTCCACACCGGGGAGCTGTTTTTT. The chain couples TRBV7-2 to TRBJ2-2; D uncertain. Per the germline V gene, CDR1 is SGHTA and CDR2 is FQGNSA. Trimming took off 4 bases at V and 3 bases at J, with 9 bases between the two ends. The CDR3 length is 14 residues.

The rearrangement uses TRBV6-5 and TRBJ2-5, with 7 bases that match TRBD2. J was trimmed by 5 bases and V by 7 bases; bases with no gene match: 10. Germline CDR1 reads MNHEY; CDR2 reads SVGAGI. This CDR3 has 14 amino acids. The CDR3, as DNA: TGTGCCAGCACCCCGGGGAAAGCGGGGGAGACCCAGTACTTC. This gives the protein CASTPGKAGETQYF.

This rearrangement joins TRBV18 to TRBJ2-7; D not certain. V was cut by 3 bases and J by 0 bases, with 12 bases left in between. The CDR3 totals 15 residues. CDR1 and CDR2 from the germline V gene are KGHSH and LQKENI. This CDR3 is CASSPPTTSSYEQYF. The CDR3 DNA sequence: TGTGCCAGCTCACCCCCGACAACGAGCTCCTACGAGCAGTACTTC.

V is TRBV4-2 and J is TRBJ2-1; D is perhaps TRBD2 (6 bases). The CDR3 loop spans 17 amino acids. The V end was cut by 0 bases, the J end by 0 bases, with 12 bases between. CDR1 is LGHNA, CDR2 YNFKEQ, per germline. CDR3 in DNA: TGTGCCAGCAGCCAAGATCGTGCTAGCGTCTCCTACAATGAGCAGTTCTTC. The encoded protein is CASSQDRASVSYNEQFF.

The chain couples TRBV10-3 to TRBJ2-5; possible D gene TRBD1, 5 bases. The CDR3 spans 13 residues. Trimming cost V 2 bases and J 5 bases, with 9 bases left between them. The germline V gene encodes CDR1 ENHRY and CDR2 SYGVKD. As DNA, the CDR3 is TGTGCCATCAGTGAGAATGCAGGGGAGACCCAGTACTTC. This sequence encodes CAISENAGETQYF.

The genes are TRBV18 and TRBJ1-1; D unclear. This CDR3 is built from 11 residues. CDR1 is KGHSH, CDR2 LQKENI, per germline. The V end was cut by 4 bases, the J end by 6 bases, with 6 bases between. CDR3 sequence: CASSQQAEAFF. Written as DNA, the CDR3 is TGTGCCAGCTCACAACAAGCTGAAGCTTTCTTT.

This clone showed up just once. The gene calls are TRBV10-2 and TRBJ1-4; 8 nucleotides line up with TRBD1. Germline values: CDR1 WSHSY, CDR2 SAAADI. The CDR3 is 13 residues long. J was trimmed by 8 bases and V by 6 bases; bases with no gene match: 5. CDR3 sequence (DNA): TGCGCCAGCAGCCTAGGACAGGGCGAAAAACTGTTTTTT. Encoded protein: CASSLGQGEKLFF.

CDR3 loop: CASSAPDRTGGSYEQYF. The DNA for the CDR3 is TGTGCCAGCAGCGCCCCAGATAGGACAGGGGGATCCTACGAGCAGTACTTC. The chain combines TRBV9 with TRBJ2-7; TRBD1 matches at 10 bases. The CDR3 has 17 amino acids. Germline lookup yields CDR1 SGDLS and CDR2 YYNGEE. J was trimmed by 1 base and V by 3 bases; bases with no gene match: 10.

The chain combines TRBV9 with TRBJ1-2, with TRBD1 matching over 12 bases. With 5 bases clipped from V and 3 bases from J, the junction kept 14 bases outside the gene matches. The CDR3 covers 18 residues. The germline V gene has CDR1 SGDLS and CDR2 YYNGEE. The CDR3 region has the DNA TGTGCCAGCAGGCCTTTAACCGGGACAGGGGGCGGGTACTATGGCTACACCTTC. Translation gives CASRPLTGTGGGYYGYTF.

The chain joins TRBV28 to TRBJ1-2; 10 nucleotides match TRBD1. CDR1 and CDR2 from the germline V gene are MDHEN and SYDVKM. CDR3 length: 12 residues. Germline trimming cut 8 bases from V and 6 bases from J; bases unmatched to any gene: 3. CDR3 residues: CASGTGVDGYTF. CDR3 nucleotides: TGTGCCAGCGGGACAGGGGTGGATGGCTACACCTTC.

This chain joins TRBV10-3 and TRBJ2-1, with 13 bases matching TRBD2. The CDR3 sequence is 12 residues long. V lost 7 bases, J lost 13 bases, and 4 bases stayed unmatched. Germline V lookup: CDR1 ENHRY, CDR2 SYGVKD. The DNA for the CDR3 is TGTGCCATCACAGGACTAGCGGGAGTTCAGTTCTTC. Protein product: CAITGLAGVQFF.

This sequence joins TRBV2 and TRBJ1-5, with 7 bases matching TRBD1. J gave up 6 bases and V 11 bases, and 7 bases lay outside the gene matches. The CDR3 contains 12 residues. The V gene's germline CDR1 is SNHLY and CDR2 FYNNEI. The CDR3 reads CAVRQGRQPQHF. CDR3 nucleotides: TGTGCCGTGCGACAGGGACGTCAGCCCCAGCATTTT.

This clone occurred a few times. This chain links TRBV6-5 with TRBJ1-1, with D possibly TRBD1 on 6 matching bases. The CDR3 runs to 12 residues. Germline loops: CDR1 MNHEY, CDR2 SVGAGI. V lost 4 bases to trimming and J lost 6 bases, with 9 bases between them. The CDR3 loop is CASSSTGAEAFF. The CDR3 nucleotides are TGTGCCAGCAGTTCGACAGGAGCTGAAGCTTTCTTT.

The chain has TRBV19 and TRBJ1-5; a weak D match, TRBD1 (6 bases). Germline V lookup: CDR1 LNHDA, CDR2 SQIVND (reference sequence). The CDR3 totals 14 residues. V dropped 5 bases and J dropped 2 bases, with 10 bases sitting between them. As DNA, the CDR3 is TGTGCCAGTAGTCCAGGGGTGGGCAATCAGCCCCAGCATTTT. Translated, it gives CASSPGVGNQPQHF.

Only one count was recorded for this clone. The chain couples TRBV6-5 to TRBJ2-3; 7 nucleotides line up with TRBD2. This CDR3 comprises 16 residues. CDR1 and CDR2 from the germline V gene are MNHEY and SVGAGI. V gave up 0 bases and J gave up 2 bases; unmatched junction bases: 5. CDR3 region: CASSYSGGLSTDTQYF. CDR3 nucleotide sequence: TGTGCCAGCAGTTACTCGGGGGGACTATCCACAGATACGCAGTATTTT.